The clone carrying this TCR beta chain was picked up a small number of times. The antigen remains unidentified. A single record per CDR3 protein comes from TCRdb applying MiXCR to the reads. The sample lists tens of thousands of distinct CDR3 sequences; 15% to 25% were seen once. This sample was taken from a study of T cell repertoires in cytomegalovirus infection. Across the whole study: Through public TCR beta signatures, both CMV infection and matching HLA type were indicated.

Germline lookup yields CDR1 MDHEN and CDR2 SYDVKM. V was clipped by 5 bases and J by 10 bases; unmatched bases: 11. This CDR3 is 15 amino acids long. This chain uses TRBV28 with TRBJ1-6; 7 nucleotides agree with TRBD1. This sample comprised CD8+ T cells from cultured PBMCs, obtained from culture after CMV antigen stimulation. This TCR was sampled from a human donor in good health (CMV status not recorded). Some clones in this sample may be carry-over from other donors' samples. CDR3 nucleotide sequence: TGTGCCAGCAGTACTGGACAGGCCCAAAGATCACCCCTCCACTTT. Translating it yields CASSTGQAQRSPLHF.